This T cell receptor (beta chain) was captured in a study of circulating and synovial CD4+ cells in juvenile arthritis. With regard to this clone: Its antigen is still unknown.

Sequenced by immunoSEQ multiplex PCR; TCRdb stores in-frame clones only, minus some. The profile shows around 13,000 clones, approximately 88% of them singletons. Study findings and constraints: CPL and bulk CD4 samples differed at least tenfold in T cell genomes. Vbeta family usage analysis did not detect the pathogenic-like versus bulk difference. These blood cells shared more CDR3 sequences with synovium than bulk blood. Diversity here was lower than in bulk blood CD4 cells.

The CDR3 sequence is 16 residues long. The V gene's germline CDR1 is SGDLS and CDR2 YYNGEE. V was cut by 0 bases and J by 2 bases, with 13 bases left in between. The clonotype was recovered from a human patient with juvenile idiopathic arthritis. Some clones in this sample may be carry-over from other donors' samples. This chain connects TRBV9 to TRBJ2-3, with D perhaps matching TRBD2 (6 bases). The material sequenced was CD4+ T cells from synovial fluid. The CDR3 DNA reads as TGTGCCAGCAGCGTAGGAATTAGCGGACTCACAGATACGCAGTATTTT. It is translated as CASSVGISGLTDTQYF.